A single sample is the source of the 30 T cell receptor beta chains below, sequenced in a study of cytotoxic CD8 clonotypes in ibrutinib-treated CLL. Clones were sequenced by immunoSEQ multiplex PCR, and TCRdb holds only the in-frame ones, with some missing. In the table there are about 15,000 clones, around 80% of which are singletons. Material: PBMCs, obtained before ibrutinib treatment. These receptors all stem from a human donor with chronic lymphocytic leukemia.

This chain joins TRBV11-3 and TRBJ2-7; D ambiguous. Germline CDR1 and CDR2: SGHNT and YENEEA. Trimming took off 4 bases at V and 2 bases at J, with 6 bases between the two ends. This CDR3 spans 12 amino acids. This chain's CDR3 is CASSSTTYEQYF. The CDR3 coding sequence is TGTGCCAGCAGCTCGACCACCTACGAGCAGTACTTC.

The chain links TRBV5-1 to TRBJ2-7; no clear D. Trimming left V 2 bases short and J 2 bases short, with 5 bases between. CDR1 and CDR2 (germline): SGHRS, YFSETQ. The CDR3 has 12 residues. The CDR3 reads CASSLPPYEQYF. The DNA for the CDR3 is TGCGCCAGCAGCTTACCCCCCTACGAGCAGTACTTC. The full variable domain, its missing parts supplied by reference TRBV5-1 and TRBJ2-7, is KAGVTQTPRYLIKTRGQQVTLSCSPISGHRSVSWYQQTPGQGLQFLFEYFSETQRNKGNFPGRFSGRQFSNSRSEMNVSTLELGDSALYLCASSLPPYEQYFGPGTRLTVT.

V gene TRBV30 combines with J gene TRBJ1-1, with 7 bases matching TRBD1. The CDR3 spans 16 residues. V shed 5 bases and J 6 bases; nucleotides not matched to a gene: 18. Germline CDR1 and CDR2: GTSNPN and SVGIG (reference sequence). In nucleotides, the CDR3 is TGTGCCTGGGGAGGGCCCGAACAGGGGAGAGGCGCTGAAGCTTTCTTT. Its protein product is CAWGGPEQGRGAEAFF.

V gene TRBV27 combines with J gene TRBJ2-1; TRBD1 might be the D (6 bases). Germline-derived CDR1 and CDR2 are MNHEY and SMNVEV (reference sequence). This CDR3 spans 17 amino acids. Trimming left V 6 bases short and J 7 bases short, with 25 bases between. The CDR3 protein is CASSPKVRPGARNEQFF. The CDR3, as DNA: TGTGCCAGCAGCCCCAAGGTCCGGCCAGGGGCGAGGAATGAGCAGTTCTTC.

V is TRBV10-1 and J is TRBJ2-6; no firm D call. Between the trimmed V and J ends, which lost 4 bases and 5 bases, there was a span of 21 bases. The CDR3 is 18 residues long. In germline, CDR1 is WNHNN, CDR2 SYGVQD (reference sequence). The chain's CDR3 is CASSAAQIAQSRANVLTF. Here the CDR3 DNA reads TGCGCCAGCAGTGCGGCGCAAATCGCACAAAGTCGGGCCAACGTCCTGACTTTC.

This rearrangement joins TRBV28 to TRBJ1-2; the D is unclear. The V end was cut by 5 bases, the J end by 4 bases, with 17 bases between. This CDR3 comprises 15 residues. CDR1 and CDR2 (germline): MDHEN, SYDVKM. DNA for the CDR3: TGTGCCAGCAGTCCCGGGGTCAGCCGAAGCTATGGCTACACCTTC. Amino acid sequence: CASSPGVSRSYGYTF.

V gene TRBV14 combines with J gene TRBJ1-3, with D uncertain. Germline values: CDR1 SGHDN, CDR2 FVKESK. The CDR3 contains 12 residues. V lost 6 bases and J 7 bases, leaving 10 bases between the germline ends. The CDR3 DNA reads TGTGCCAGCAGTCAGGCTCTCAACACCATATATTTT. The encoded protein is CASSQALNTIYF.

This clone has just one count. The V call is TRBV27, the J call TRBJ2-7; 7 bases are a match to TRBD1. The V gene's germline CDR1 is MNHEY and CDR2 SMNVEV (reference sequence). CDR3 length: 17 amino acids. The V gene end was trimmed by 3 bases and the J gene end by 5 bases; junction bases not matched to a gene: 16. The CDR3 DNA sequence: TGTGCCAGCAGTTTGACCACCGATGACAGGGCAGGCCACGAGCAGTACTTC. Encoded protein: CASSLTTDDRAGHEQYF.

This chain uses TRBV7-9 with TRBJ2-1; D is uncertain. Between the trimmed V and J ends, which lost 7 bases and 7 bases, there was a span of 8 bases. CDR3 length: 11 residues. Germline CDR1 reads SEHNR; CDR2 reads FQNEAQ (reference sequence). The CDR3 region is CASTSLNEQFF. In DNA, the CDR3 is TGTGCCAGCACCTCATTAAATGAGCAGTTCTTC.

V gene TRBV5-8 combines with J gene TRBJ2-1; D is unresolved. Germline-derived CDR1 and CDR2 are SGHTS and YDEGEE. The CDR3 contains 14 residues. Trimming removed 4 bases from V and 4 bases from J, with 12 bases in between. The CDR3 loop is CASSLGDQYNEQFF. CDR3 sequence (DNA): TGTGCCAGCAGCCTCGGAGACCAGTACAATGAGCAGTTCTTC.

The chain links TRBV27 to TRBJ2-1; 7 nucleotides match TRBD2. There are 16 residues in the CDR3. V was clipped by 6 bases and J by 1 base; unmatched bases: 9. The germline CDR1 and CDR2 sequences are MNHEY and SMNVEV (reference sequence). CDR3 nucleotides: TGTGCCAGCAGCCCGGAGAGCGGGACTTCCTACAATGAGCAGTTCTTC. Protein product: CASSPESGTSYNEQFF.

J is TRBJ2-1 and V is TRBV7-9; 7 bases fit TRBD2. V shed 4 bases and J 6 bases; nucleotides not matched to a gene: 6. This CDR3 contains 14 residues. Germline V gene sequence: CDR1 SEHNR, CDR2 FQNEAQ (reference sequence). The CDR3 spells CASSSLAKSNEQFF. The CDR3 DNA reads as TGTGCCAGCAGCTCACTAGCGAAAAGCAATGAGCAGTTCTTC.

The rearrangement uses TRBV19 and TRBJ2-1; 9 bases map to TRBD1. This CDR3 is 14 amino acids long. V shed 7 bases and J 4 bases; nucleotides not matched to a gene: 5. Germline V lookup: CDR1 LNHDA, CDR2 SQIVND (reference sequence). The CDR3 bases are TGTGCCAGTACTAGGGACAGGGAGTACAATGAGCAGTTCTTC. Translated, it gives CASTRDREYNEQFF.

The chain has TRBV5-5 and TRBJ2-7; D is unresolved. Between the trimmed V and J ends, which lost 1 base and 5 bases, there was a span of 4 bases. This CDR3 spans 11 amino acids. Looked up from germline, CDR1 is SGHKS and CDR2 is YYEKEE (reference sequence). CDR3 nucleotide sequence: TGTGCCAGCAGCTTGTTCAACGAGCAGTACTTC. Amino acids: CASSLFNEQYF.

As regards this clone: At one end the junction does not follow the germline gene, possibly because of a read error. This sequence joins TRBV7-7 and TRBJ2-7, with D hard to call. Germline CDR1 SSHAT, CDR2 FNYEAQ (reference sequence). This CDR3 contains 13 residues. CDR3 DNA sequence: TGTGCTAGCAGCTTTATCAAGGGCTACGAGCAGTACTTC. Its protein is CASSFIKGYEQYF.

V is TRBV4-2 and J is TRBJ2-7, with D possibly matching TRBD2 (6 bases). Looked up from germline, CDR1 is LGHNA and CDR2 is YNFKEQ. V lost 2 bases and J lost 3, with 20 bases in between. This CDR3 is built from 17 residues. DNA for the CDR3: TGTGCCAGCAGCCAATCCCCGGGACTCCCAATGGACTACGAGCAGTACTTC. Amino acids: CASSQSPGLPMDYEQYF.

The chain is built from TRBV28 and TRBJ2-7; D might be TRBD1 or TRBD2, each matching 5 bases. Trimming shortened V by 8 bases and J by 4 bases, and 12 bases separated the two germline ends. The CDR3 is made up of 12 amino acids. Looked up from germline, CDR1 is MDHEN and CDR2 is SYDVKM. Here the CDR3 DNA reads TGTGCCAGCGGGGGTTTGGCGTACGAGCAGTACTTC. Its protein is CASGGLAYEQYF.

The chain is built from TRBV7-8 and TRBJ2-2; tentatively, D is TRBD2 (5 bases). Trimming cost V 4 bases and J 6 bases, with 12 bases left between them. This CDR3 is built from 14 residues. Per germline, CDR1 SGHVS and CDR2 FQNEAQ. CDR3 sequence (DNA): TGTGCCAGCAGCTACGGGAAGTTATCCGGGGAGCTGTTTTTT. It yields the protein CASSYGKLSGELFF. Using reference TRBV7-8 and TRBJ2-2 for the parts outside the CDR3, the full variable domain is GAGVSQSPRYKVAKRGQDVALRCDPISGHVSLFWYQQALGQGPEFLTYFQNEAQLDKSGLPSDRFFAERPEGSVSTLKIQRTQQEDSAVYLCASSYGKLSGELFFGEGSRLTVL.

In this sample, this clone turned up a few times. The chain has TRBV7-9 and TRBJ2-2; unclear D gene. The CDR3 consists of 13 residues. The V end was cut by 1 base, the J end by 5 bases, with 5 bases between. Per the germline V gene, CDR1 is SEHNR and CDR2 is FQNEAQ (reference sequence). DNA of the CDR3: TGTGCCAGCAGCTTAGTCAGTACCGGGGAGCTGTTTTTT. Its translation is CASSLVSTGELFF. Variable domain in full (rest from reference TRBV7-9 and TRBJ2-2): DTGVSQNPRHKITKRGQNVTFRCDPISEHNRLYWYRQTLGQGPEFLTYFQNEAQLEKSRLLSDRFSAERPKGSFSTLEIQRTEQGDSAMYLCASSLVSTGELFFGEGSRLTVL.

The V and J genes are TRBV5-1 and TRBJ2-1; 7 nucleotides match TRBD2. The CDR3 covers 17 residues. The V segment lost 3 bases and the J segment 9 bases; nucleotides outside the gene matches: 18. Germline CDR1 and CDR2: SGHRS and YFSETQ. The CDR3 nucleotides read TGCGCCAGCAGCTCCGGCGGGCGGGGGATTGAGATTGGTGAGCAGTTCTTC. It is translated as CASSSGGRGIEIGEQFF.

The chain is built from TRBV5-1 and TRBJ2-7; 8 bases align to TRBD1. This CDR3 has 15 residues. V trimming: 0 bases; J trimming: 2 bases; junction bases outside the gene matches: 4. Germline V CDR1 and CDR2: SGHRS, YFSETQ. The CDR3 is CASSLEAGGPYEQYF. Written as DNA, the CDR3 is TGCGCCAGCAGCTTGGAGGCAGGGGGCCCCTACGAGCAGTACTTC.

This rearrangement joins TRBV29-1 to TRBJ2-1; D may match TRBD1 or TRBD2 (5 bases each). The length of the CDR3 is 13 residues. Germline assignment: CDR1 SQVTM and CDR2 ANQGSEA. V was trimmed by 4 bases and J by 4 bases, leaving 11 bases between them. The CDR3 loop is CSVGWDLYNEQFF. In DNA, the CDR3 is TGCAGCGTTGGCTGGGACCTGTACAATGAGCAGTTCTTC.

The CDR3 nucleotides are TGTGCCAGCAGCTTAGATGGTAGCGGGAAAATTGCGCAGTTCTTC. Its translation: CASSLDGSGKIAQFF. The chain uses TRBV13 and TRBJ2-1; 8 bases map to TRBD2. Germline assignment: CDR1 PRHDT and CDR2 FYEKMQ (reference sequence). The CDR3 is 15 residues long. Germline trimming cut 1 base from V and 12 bases from J; bases unmatched to any gene: 11.

The rearrangement joins TRBV18 to TRBJ1-5, with D perhaps matching TRBD1 (5 bases). From germline, CDR1 is KGHSH and CDR2 LQKENI. V lost 0 bases and J lost 7, with 13 bases in between. The CDR3 is made up of 15 amino acids. The CDR3 region is CASSPPGAEYQPQHF. DNA of the CDR3: TGTGCCAGCTCACCACCCGGGGCCGAATACCAGCCCCAGCATTTT.

The chain has TRBV29-1 and TRBJ2-3, with 11 bases lining up with TRBD2. With V trimmed by 4 bases and J by 1 base, 7 bases remained unmatched. Germline values: CDR1 SQVTM, CDR2 ANQGSEA. The length of the CDR3 is 16 residues. CDR3 amino acids: CSVVWLAGGGTDTQYF. The CDR3 DNA reads TGCAGCGTTGTATGGCTAGCGGGAGGAGGCACAGATACGCAGTATTTT.

The chain carries TRBV7-9 and TRBJ2-1; D is unclear. This CDR3 has 12 amino acids. V was pared by 5 bases and J by 12 bases, with 14 bases between. In germline, CDR1 is SEHNR, CDR2 FQNEAQ (reference sequence). The CDR3 nucleotides read TGTGCCAGCAGCCCCTCTCGCCCGGGGCAGTTCTTC. Protein product: CASSPSRPGQFF.

CDR3: CASSFQQANTEAFF. The CDR3 DNA sequence: TGCGCCAGCAGCTTCCAACAGGCGAACACTGAAGCTTTCTTT. The rearrangement links TRBV5-1 to TRBJ1-1, with D possibly being TRBD1 (5 bases). CDR1 and CDR2 from the germline V gene are SGHRS and YFSETQ. V was pared by 2 bases and J by 1 base, with 9 bases between. The length of the CDR3 is 14 residues.

This clone has just a few counts. The CDR3 sequence: CASTTGTSEQETQYF. The CDR3 region has the DNA TGTGCCAGTACCACCGGGACTAGCGAGCAAGAGACCCAGTACTTC. The rearrangement links TRBV19 to TRBJ2-5; 10 bases agree with TRBD2. The CDR3 spans 15 residues. CDR1 and CDR2 (germline): LNHDA, SQIVND (reference sequence). Trimming at V came to 7 bases and at J to 2 bases, leaving 7 bases not matched to a gene.

The CDR3 sequence: CASSSPKGELFF. The DNA of the CDR3 is TGTGCCAGCAGTTCCCCTAAAGGGGAGCTGTTTTTT. The gene calls are TRBV9 and TRBJ2-2, with no clear D. The CDR3 spans 12 residues. Trimming cost V 5 bases and J 8 bases, with 10 bases left between them. Germline CDR1 is SGDLS and CDR2 is YYNGEE.

This clone was seen just once. The rearrangement links TRBV28 to TRBJ1-5; D is ambiguous. This CDR3 is 19 amino acids long. Germline CDR1 is MDHEN and CDR2 is SYDVKM. V gave up 4 bases and J gave up 4 bases, with 26 bases separating them. CDR3 residues: CASSSPRANPLGKNQPQHF. Here the CDR3 DNA reads TGTGCCAGCAGTTCGCCCCGGGCGAACCCCTTGGGAAAAAATCAGCCCCAGCATTTT.